The present TCR beta chain was sequenced within a study of OX40 agonist ivuxolimab in advanced cancers. On the study more broadly: Participants, 82.7% male, averaged roughly 60 years of age, ranging from roughly 20 to 80.

For this clone: As yet, its antigen is unknown.

Clones were sequenced by immunoSEQ multiplex PCR, and TCRdb holds only the in-frame ones, with some missing. The sample lists tens of thousands of clones, just over 90% occurring once. Peripheral blood came from all dose cohorts at three timepoints. Study-wide results and limits: Among some nonresponders, normalized T-cell clonal expansion was also low. Still undetermined is the antigen specificity of the expanded peripheral T cells.

The CDR3 sequence is 14 residues long. The germline gives CDR1 SGHRS, CDR2 YFSETQ. V dropped 4 bases and J dropped 2; count of bases not matched to a gene: 6. V gene TRBV5-1 combines with J gene TRBJ2-7; the match to TRBD2 covers 7 bases. This clonotype was sampled from an adult with an advanced solid tumor such as melanoma, head and neck, liver or kidney cancer. The specimen was CD4+ or CD8+ T cells sorted from blood, collected in a trial of the OX40 agonist ivuxolimab. The CDR3 here is CASSVAGVPYEQYF. The CDR3 coding sequence is TGCGCCAGCAGCGTGGCGGGAGTCCCCTACGAGCAGTACTTC.